The text below deals with one TCR beta chain. Its target is not known. The record originates from a study of T cell responses to AZD1222 COVID-19 vaccine. Points from the study as a whole: Nearly half of spike-specific TCRs reportedly target unmutated variant regions. With two AZD1222 doses given, Spike-specific TCR breadth and depth both rose. Repertoire sampling occurred only after the peak T cell response.

The table came from immunoSEQ multiplex PCR; TCRdb's copy has only in-frame clones and leaves some out. Here the sample spans around 99,000 clones, roughly 92% being singletons. CDR3 length equals 16 residues. Germline CDR1 is MDHEN and CDR2 is SYDVKM. V lost 4 bases and J lost 4; bases outside the gene matches: 12. V usage is TRBV28 and J usage is TRBJ2-7; the match to TRBD2 covers 8 bases. The receptor was isolated from an adult who received the AZD1222 COVID-19 vaccine. The starting material was peripheral blood, obtained 28 days after the second AZD1222 dose. The CDR3 protein is CASSYPPGAGVYEQYF. The DNA for the CDR3 is TGTGCCAGCAGTTACCCGCCTGGAGCGGGGGTATACGAGCAGTACTTC.